These T cell receptor beta chains were read from a single sample in a study of blood T cell repertoires in COVID-19. Generated by immunoSEQ multiplex PCR, the TCRdb table keeps only in-frame clones and is missing some. Of some 430,000 clones in the sample, about 90% were seen once. Source material: PBMCs or T cells enriched from blood (not recorded which). The receptors stem from a man younger than 35 who had recovered from COVID-19. Both conserved end residues are part of each CDR3. Fields, in order: clone size, V gene, J gene, D gene, CDR3 DNA, CDR3 protein. The D gene is left open where the match is weak. Where a row states a size, it is once, few, many or the class of an expanded clone; other rows omit it.

size: -
V: TRBV12-3/TRBV12-4
J: TRBJ2-7
D: -
DNA: TGTGCCAGCTGGGGGGGCGGCTACGAGCAGTACTTC
CDR3: CASWGGGYEQYF

size: -
V: TRBV7-8
J: TRBJ1-3
D: -
DNA: TGTGCCAGCAGCGGACCTCCCGGGACAATAGGAAACACCATATATTTT
CDR3: CASSGPPGTIGNTIYF

size: once
V: TRBV5-4
J: TRBJ2-1
D: TRBD2
DNA: TGTGCCAGCAGCCGAAGCACTAGCGGGAACTACAATGAGCAGTTCTTC
CDR3: CASSRSTSGNYNEQFF

size: -
V: TRBV19
J: TRBJ1-5
D: TRBD1
DNA: TGTGCCAGTAGTTCGGGACAGGGGGTTTCTCAGCCCCAGCATTTT
CDR3: CASSSGQGVSQPQHF

size: few
V: TRBV3-1/TRBV3-2
J: TRBJ1-3
D: -
DNA: TGTGCCAGCAGCCGAACTGACGGGGCTGGAAACACCATATATTTT
CDR3: CASSRTDGAGNTIYF

size: -
V: TRBV10-3
J: TRBJ2-3
D: -
DNA: TGTGCCTCCAGTCCATACACAGATACGCAGTATTTT
CDR3: CASSPYTDTQYF

size: -
V: TRBV5-4
J: TRBJ2-3
D: -
DNA: TGTGCCAGCAGCCGAGGGACAGATACGCAGTATTTT
CDR3: CASSRGTDTQYF

size: -
V: TRBV7-9
J: TRBJ2-7
D: -
DNA: TGTGCCAGCAGCTCCAATGCTGCAGGGAACCACGAGCAGTACTTC
CDR3: CASSSNAAGNHEQYF

size: -
V: TRBV7-9
J: TRBJ1-1
D: -
DNA: TGTGCCAGCAGCACCCGACCGACACTTAAAGCTTTCTTT
CDR3: CASSTRPTLKAFF

size: -
V: TRBV7-2
J: TRBJ1-6
D: -
DNA: TGTGCCAGCAAAGTCAGGGCCCTAAATAATTCACCCCTCCACTTT
CDR3: CASKVRALNNSPLHF

size: once
V: TRBV9
J: TRBJ1-4
D: TRBD1
DNA: TGTGCCAGCAGCAGGGGACAGACCGGAACTAATGAAAAACTGTTTTTT
CDR3: CASSRGQTGTNEKLFF

size: -
V: TRBV10-3
J: TRBJ1-1
D: -
DNA: TGTGCCTCCCGGACAGAAAAGAACACTGAAGCTTTCTTT
CDR3: CASRTEKNTEAFF

size: -
V: TRBV7-3
J: TRBJ2-1
D: -
DNA: TGTGCCAGCAGCTTAAGTGCGGGGGCCTCCTACAATGAGCAGTTCTTC
CDR3: CASSLSAGASYNEQFF

size: -
V: TRBV6-5
J: TRBJ1-6
D: TRBD1
DNA: TGTGCCAGCAGTTACTCCGGACAGGGGACTGGCTCACCCCTCCACTTT
CDR3: CASSYSGQGTGSPLHF